This record looks at one TCR beta chain sequence and its context. Sequence at one end of the junction differs from germline and may be a read error. These data come from a study of T cell changes during pregnancy in multiple sclerosis. Germline lookup yields CDR1 SGHAT and CDR2 FQNNGV. The CDR3 sequence is 12 residues long. The repertoire was sequenced with immunoSEQ multiplex PCR; TCRdb's copy has only in-frame clones and lacks some. The sample includes 45,000 to 65,000 clones, over 85% seen only once; the top ten take 2.6%. The input for sequencing was CD8+ T cells from peripheral blood mononuclear cells, taken in the third trimester of pregnancy. This receptor was obtained from a female donor with multiple sclerosis, enrolled in a pregnancy study. The gene calls are TRBV11-2 and TRBJ2-7; 8 bases agree with TRBD1. The CDR3 sequence is CASSLDRGEQYF. In nucleotides, the CDR3 is TGTGCCAGCAGCCTAGACAGGGGCGAGCAGTACTTC.